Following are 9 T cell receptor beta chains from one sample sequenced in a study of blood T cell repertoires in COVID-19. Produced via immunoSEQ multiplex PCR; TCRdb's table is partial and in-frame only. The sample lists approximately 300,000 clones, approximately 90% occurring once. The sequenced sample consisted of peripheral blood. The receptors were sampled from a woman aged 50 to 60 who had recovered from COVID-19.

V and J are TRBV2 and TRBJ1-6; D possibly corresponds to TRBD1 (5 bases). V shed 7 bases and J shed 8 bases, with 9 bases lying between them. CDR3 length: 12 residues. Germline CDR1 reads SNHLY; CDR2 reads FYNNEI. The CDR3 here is CASIRVDSPLHF. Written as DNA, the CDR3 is TGTGCCAGCATCAGGGTCGATTCACCCCTCCACTTT. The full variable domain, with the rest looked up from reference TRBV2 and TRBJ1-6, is EPEVTQTPSHQVTQMGQEVILRCVPISNHLYFYWYRQILGQKVEFLVSFYNNEISEKSEIFDDQFSVERPDGSNFTLKIRSTKLEDSAMYFCASIRVDSPLHFGNGTRLTVT.

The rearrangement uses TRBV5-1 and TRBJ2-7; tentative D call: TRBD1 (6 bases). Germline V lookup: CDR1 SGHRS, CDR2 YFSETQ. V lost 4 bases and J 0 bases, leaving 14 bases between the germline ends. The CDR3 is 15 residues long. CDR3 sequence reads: CASSTGDISSYEQYF. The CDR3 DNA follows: TGCGCCAGCAGCACCGGGGACATCAGCTCCTACGAGCAGTACTTC.

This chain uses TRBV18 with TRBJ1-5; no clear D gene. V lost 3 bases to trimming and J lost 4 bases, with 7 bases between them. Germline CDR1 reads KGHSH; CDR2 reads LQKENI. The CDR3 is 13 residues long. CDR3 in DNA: TGTGCCAGCTCACCGGGGAGTAATCAGCCCCAGCATTTT. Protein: CASSPGSNQPQHF.

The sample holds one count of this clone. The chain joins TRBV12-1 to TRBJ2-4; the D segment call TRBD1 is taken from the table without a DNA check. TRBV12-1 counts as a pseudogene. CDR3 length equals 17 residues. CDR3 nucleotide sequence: TGTGCCAGCAGCTTCTCCGGGACACACCTAGCCAAAAACATTCAGTACTTC. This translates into CASSFSGTHLAKNIQYF.

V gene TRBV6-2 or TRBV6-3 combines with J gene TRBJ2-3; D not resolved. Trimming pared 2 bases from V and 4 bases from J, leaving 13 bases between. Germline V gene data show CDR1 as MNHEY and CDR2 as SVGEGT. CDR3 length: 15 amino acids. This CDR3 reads CASSYPLGPADTQYF. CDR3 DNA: TGTGCCAGCAGTTACCCTCTTGGGCCGGCAGATACGCAGTATTTT.

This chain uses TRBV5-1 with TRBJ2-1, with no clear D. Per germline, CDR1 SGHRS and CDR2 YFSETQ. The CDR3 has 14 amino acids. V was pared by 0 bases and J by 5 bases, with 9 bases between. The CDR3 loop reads CASSLASQDNEQFF. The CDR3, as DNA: TGCGCCAGCAGCTTGGCTTCTCAGGACAATGAGCAGTTCTTC.

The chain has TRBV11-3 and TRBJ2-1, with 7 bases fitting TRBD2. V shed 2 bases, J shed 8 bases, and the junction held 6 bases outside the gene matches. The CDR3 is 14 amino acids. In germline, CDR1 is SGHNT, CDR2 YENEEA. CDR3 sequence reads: CASSLSAGRDEQFF. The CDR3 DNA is TGTGCCAGCAGCTTATCCGCAGGGAGGGATGAGCAGTTCTTC.

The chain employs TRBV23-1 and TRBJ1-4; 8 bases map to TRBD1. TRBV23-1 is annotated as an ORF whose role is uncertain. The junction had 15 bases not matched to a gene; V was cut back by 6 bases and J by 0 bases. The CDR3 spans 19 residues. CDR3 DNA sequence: TGCGCCAGCAGGCAGAAAAACCGGGACAGGCCGGCAACTAATGAAAAACTGTTTTTT. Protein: CASRQKNRDRPATNEKLFF.

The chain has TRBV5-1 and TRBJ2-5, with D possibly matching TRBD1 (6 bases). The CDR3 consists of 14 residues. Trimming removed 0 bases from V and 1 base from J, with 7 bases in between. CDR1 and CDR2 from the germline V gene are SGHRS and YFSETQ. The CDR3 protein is CASSLGGPQETQYF. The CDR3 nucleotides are TGCGCCAGCAGCTTGGGGGGGCCCCAAGAGACCCAGTACTTC.